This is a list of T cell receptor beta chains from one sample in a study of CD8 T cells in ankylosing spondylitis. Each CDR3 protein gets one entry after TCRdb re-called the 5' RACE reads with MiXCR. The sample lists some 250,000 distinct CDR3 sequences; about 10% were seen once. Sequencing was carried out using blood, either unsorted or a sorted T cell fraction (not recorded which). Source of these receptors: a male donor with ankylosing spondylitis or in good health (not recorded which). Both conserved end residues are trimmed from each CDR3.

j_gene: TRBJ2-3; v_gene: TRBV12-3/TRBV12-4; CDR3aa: ASSGLGDTQY
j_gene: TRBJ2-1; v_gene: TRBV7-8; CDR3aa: ASSWVAIGEQF
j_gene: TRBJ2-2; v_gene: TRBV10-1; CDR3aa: ASSGGDANTGELF
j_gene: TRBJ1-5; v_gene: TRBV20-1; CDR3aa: SARYSGGNPEYSNQPQH
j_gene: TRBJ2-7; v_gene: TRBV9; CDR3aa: ASSAGQGVYEQY
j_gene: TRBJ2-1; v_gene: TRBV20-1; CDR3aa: SARDPLAGDLFEQF
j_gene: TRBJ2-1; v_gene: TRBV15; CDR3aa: ATSRYNEQF
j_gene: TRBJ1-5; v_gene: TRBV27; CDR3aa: ASSNLDRSNQPQH
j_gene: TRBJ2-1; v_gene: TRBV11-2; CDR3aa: ASSPQRLAGANEQF
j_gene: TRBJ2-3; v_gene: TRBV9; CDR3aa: ASSVLAGGDTQY
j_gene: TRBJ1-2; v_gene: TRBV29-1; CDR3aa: SVGTGVYGYT
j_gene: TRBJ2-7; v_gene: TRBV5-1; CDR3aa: ASSSGTGNYEQY
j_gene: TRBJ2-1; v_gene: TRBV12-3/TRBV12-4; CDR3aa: ASRPKDHYNEQF
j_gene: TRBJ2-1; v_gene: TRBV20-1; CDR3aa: SAPPVHEQF
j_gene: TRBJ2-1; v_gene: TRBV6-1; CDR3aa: ASSEPGMTNEQF
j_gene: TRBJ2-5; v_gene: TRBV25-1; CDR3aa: ASSEQGLAGELLVGQETQY
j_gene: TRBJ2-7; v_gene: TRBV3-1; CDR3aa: ASSLLAGGAYEQY
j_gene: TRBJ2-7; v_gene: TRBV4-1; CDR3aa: ASSQWTGGYEQY
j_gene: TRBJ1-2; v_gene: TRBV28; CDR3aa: ASRPTAVRGNYGYT
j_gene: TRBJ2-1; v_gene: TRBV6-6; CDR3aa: ASSYEAGWQF
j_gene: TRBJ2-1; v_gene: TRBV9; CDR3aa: ASSVDAASSYNEQF
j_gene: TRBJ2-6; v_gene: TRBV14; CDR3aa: ASSPQGRLSSGANVLT
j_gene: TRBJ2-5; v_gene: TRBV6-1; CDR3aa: ASTIEAGETQY
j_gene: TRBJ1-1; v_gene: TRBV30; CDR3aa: AWRVDRGIEAF
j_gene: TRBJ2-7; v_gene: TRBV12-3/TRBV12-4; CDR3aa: ASLAGGGEQY
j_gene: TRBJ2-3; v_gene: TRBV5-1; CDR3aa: ASSLTSGVTDTQY
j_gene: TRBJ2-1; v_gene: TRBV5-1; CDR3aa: ASSFGDRAHEQF
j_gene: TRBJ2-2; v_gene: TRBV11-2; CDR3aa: ASSLGSITGELF
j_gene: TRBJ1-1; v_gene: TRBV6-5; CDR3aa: ASSHPRGTEAF
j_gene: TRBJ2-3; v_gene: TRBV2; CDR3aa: ASRLEGDTQY
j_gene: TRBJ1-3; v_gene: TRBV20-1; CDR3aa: SARATGYSGNTIY
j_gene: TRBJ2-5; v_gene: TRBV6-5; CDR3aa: ASSYGGALRETQY
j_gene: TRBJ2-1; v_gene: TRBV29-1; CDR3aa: SAAQSSYNEQF
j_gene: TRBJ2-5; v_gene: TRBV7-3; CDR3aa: ASSERGGTETQY
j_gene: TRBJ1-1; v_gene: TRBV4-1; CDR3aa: ASSQNNAEAF
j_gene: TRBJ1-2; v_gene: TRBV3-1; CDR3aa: ASSQGRTRLGYGYT
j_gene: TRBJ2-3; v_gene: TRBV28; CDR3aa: ASSWGQGIFTDTQY
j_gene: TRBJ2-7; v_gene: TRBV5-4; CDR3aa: ASSPTSGRAVEQY
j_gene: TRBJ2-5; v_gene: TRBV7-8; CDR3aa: ASSLSGGRGTQY
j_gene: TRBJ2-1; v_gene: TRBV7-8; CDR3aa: ASSLDSDNEQF
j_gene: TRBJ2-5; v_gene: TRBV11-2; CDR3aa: ASSTEGLAETQY
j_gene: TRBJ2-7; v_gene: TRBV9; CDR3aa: ASSVAQGPYEQY
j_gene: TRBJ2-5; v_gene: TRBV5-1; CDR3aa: ASSPRTGGVGETQY
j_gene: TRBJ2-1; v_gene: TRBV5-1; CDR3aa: ASSLGVSGGFREQF
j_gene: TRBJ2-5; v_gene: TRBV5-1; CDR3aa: ATTGATPETQY